What follows are 30 T cell receptor beta chains derived from one specimen sequenced in a study of neurological immune-mediated disorders. TCRdb redid the calling of the 5' RACE reads with MiXCR, one entry per CDR3 protein. The sample contains tens of thousands of distinct CDR3 sequences, about 6% of which appear only once. The sequencing input was CD4+ T cells from blood. These receptor sequences come from a woman aged 45-65 years in good health.

This clonotype was counted many times. J is TRBJ1-4 and V is TRBV27; no clear D. V dropped 2 bases and J dropped 5 bases, with 6 bases sitting between them. Germline V gene lookup returns CDR1 MNHEY and CDR2 SMNVEV (reference sequence). CDR3 length: 13 residues. In DNA, the CDR3 is TGTGCCAGCAGTTTACGGCGGAATGAAAAACTGTTTTTT. Its translation: CASSLRRNEKLFF.

This clonotype was seen ten or more times. This chain links TRBV19 with TRBJ2-2; D might be TRBD1 or TRBD2, each matching 5 bases. Deletions cut 3 bases from V and 0 bases from J, with 8 bases between. Germline CDR1 reads LNHDA; CDR2 reads SQIVND (reference sequence). This CDR3 is 15 amino acids long. DNA for the CDR3: TGTGCCAGTAGTATCGGGGCGGCGAACACCGGGGAGCTGTTTTTT. Its protein product is CASSIGAANTGELFF.

This clonotype was seen at least ten times. This sequence joins TRBV6-5 and TRBJ2-7; D remains ambiguous. The V gene's germline CDR1 is MNHEY and CDR2 SVGAGI. The V gene lost 10 bases and the J gene lost 4 bases, with 17 bases spanning the gap. The CDR3 covers 13 residues. As DNA, the CDR3 is TGTGCCACCTACTCCCAGGTCCTATACGAGCAGTACTTC. Residues: CATYSQVLYEQYF.

This clonotype was found many times. The chain has TRBV5-1 and TRBJ2-1, with D unresolved. CDR1 and CDR2 from the germline V gene are SGHRS and YFSETQ. There are 15 residues in the CDR3. The ends were cut back, 0 bases at V and 3 bases at J, with 10 bases in the middle. Written as DNA, the CDR3 is TGCGCCAGCAGCTTGGGGGCCTGGGGCTACAATGAGCAGTTCTTC. Its protein is CASSLGAWGYNEQFF.

As for this clonotype: A much larger clone differs by one base, so this may be a read error. The V call is TRBV5-5, the J call TRBJ2-7; D unclear. The germline V gene encodes CDR1 SGHKS and CDR2 YYEKEE (reference sequence). There are 15 residues in the CDR3. CDR3 residues: CASSFKHGGSYEEYF. The CDR3 DNA reads as TGTGCCAGCAGCTTCAAGCACGGCGGCTCCTACGAGGAGTACTTC.

This clonotype was picked up many times. The chain joins TRBV5-1 to TRBJ1-4; no reliable D call. This CDR3 spans 16 amino acids. CDR1 SGHRS and CDR2 YFSETQ come from the germline V gene. V was pared by 0 bases and J by 0 bases, with 9 bases between. CDR3 loop: CASSLGGHSTNEKLFF. The CDR3 DNA is TGCGCCAGCAGCTTGGGAGGGCACTCAACTAATGAAAAACTGTTTTTT.

This clonotype was recorded at least ten times. The genes are TRBV20-1 and TRBJ2-1, with 7 nucleotides matching TRBD1. The V gene's germline CDR1 is DFQATT and CDR2 SNEGSKA (reference sequence). Trimming took 5 bases from V and 3 from J; bases not matched to a gene: 10. The CDR3 runs 15 residues. CDR3 DNA sequence: TGCAGTGCTCCAGGAAAGACAGGGCTCTACAATGAGCAGTTCTTC. This encodes CSAPGKTGLYNEQFF.

This clonotype was counted at least ten times. The chain links TRBV27 to TRBJ1-5; D not resolved. This CDR3 spans 15 amino acids. Germline CDR1 MNHEY, CDR2 SMNVEV (reference sequence). V was clipped by 6 bases and J by 0 bases, with 12 bases between them. The CDR3 DNA sequence: TGTGCCAGCAGGTGGTCTCCTGATAGCAATCAGCCCCAGCATTTT. It specifies CASRWSPDSNQPQHF.

This clonotype was counted ten times or more. The CDR3 nucleotides read TGTGCCAGCAGCCAACAGGGGCCCTCCTACAATGAGCAGTTCTTC. It codes for CASSQQGPSYNEQFF. The chain combines TRBV14 with TRBJ2-1, with D tentatively TRBD1 (6 bases). Trimming cost V 2 bases and J 0 bases, with 8 bases left between them. Germline V gene lookup returns CDR1 SGHDN and CDR2 FVKESK. The CDR3 contains 15 residues.

This clonotype was found many times. The J gene is TRBJ2-3, the V gene TRBV20-1; 9 bases are shared with TRBD2. J lost 4 bases, V lost 4 bases, and 12 bases had no gene match. The CDR3 runs 16 residues. From germline, CDR1 is DFQATT and CDR2 SNEGSKA (reference sequence). The CDR3 DNA sequence: TGCAGTGCTAAGTTCCTGCCTAGCGGGATCGCAGATACGCAGTATTTT. It translates to CSAKFLPSGIADTQYF.

In this sample, this clonotype turned up many times. This sequence joins TRBV6-5 and TRBJ2-3; D uncertain. The V and J ends lost 6 bases and 0 bases respectively, with 16 bases between them. This CDR3 spans 16 amino acids. Germline loops: CDR1 MNHEY, CDR2 SVGAGI. CDR3 sequence reads: CASRPRISTSTDTQYF. Written as DNA, the CDR3 is TGTGCCAGCAGACCCCGAATATCCACTAGCACAGATACGCAGTATTTT.

There are many counts of this clonotype. The genes are TRBV2 and TRBJ1-1; tentatively, D is TRBD1 (5 bases). The CDR3 spans 16 residues. V was trimmed by 6 bases and J by 4 bases, leaving 21 bases between them. The V gene's germline CDR1 is SNHLY and CDR2 FYNNEI. The DNA for the CDR3 is TGTGCCAGCAGGAAGACTTCCGGGACGGGTGCCACTGAAGCTTTCTTT. It specifies CASRKTSGTGATEAFF. Based on the CDR3 plus reference TRBV2 and TRBJ1-1, the full variable domain is EPEVTQTPSHQVTQMGQEVILRCVPISNHLYFYWYRQILGQKVEFLVSFYNNEISEKSEIFDDQFSVERPDGSNFTLKIRSTKLEDSAMYFCASRKTSGTGATEAFFGQGTRLTVV.

This clonotype was seen at least ten times. This rearrangement joins TRBV28 to TRBJ1-2; the D gene is possibly TRBD1 (5 bases). Germline-derived CDR1 and CDR2 are MDHEN and SYDVKM. V lost 2 bases and J 8 bases, leaving 18 bases between the germline ends. CDR3 size: 15 residues. CDR3 in amino acids: CASSLRWDLRRGYTF. DNA for the CDR3: TGTGCCAGCAGTTTACGCTGGGACCTCAGACGGGGCTACACCTTC.

About this clonotype itself: The junction departs from germline at one end; a sequencing error may be responsible. The V and J genes are TRBV11-2 and TRBJ1-2; D perhaps matches TRBD1 (5 bases). Per germline, CDR1 SGHAT and CDR2 FQNNGV. The CDR3 is 15 residues long. This chain's CDR3 is CVSSLESAGIYGYTF. The CDR3 coding sequence is TGTGTCAGCAGCTTAGAATCGGCAGGGATCTATGGCTACACCTTC.

This clonotype was detected many times. The genes are TRBV2 and TRBJ2-4; D gene unclear. Germline V gene sequence: CDR1 SNHLY, CDR2 FYNNEI. The length of the CDR3 is 17 residues. V lost 6 bases, J lost 0 bases, and 18 bases lay in between. CDR3 DNA sequence: TGTGCCAGCAGCCCTCCGGACGGCCTTGGAGCCAAAAACATTCAGTACTTC. This encodes CASSPPDGLGAKNIQYF.

At least ten counts were recorded for this clonotype. This chain connects TRBV6-6 to TRBJ2-7; TRBD1 is a possible D gene (6 bases). The V gene lost 8 bases and the J gene lost 4 bases, with 12 bases spanning the gap. Germline CDR1 and CDR2: MNHNY and SVGAGI (reference sequence). The CDR3 totals 12 residues. CDR3: CASGRGTYEQYF. In DNA form, the CDR3 reads TGTGCCAGCGGCAGGGGAACGTACGAGCAGTACTTC.

This clonotype was counted at least ten times. This chain links TRBV7-2 with TRBJ1-1; possible D gene TRBD1, 5 bases. The CDR3 spans 14 residues. Trimming left V 6 bases short and J 1 base short, with 12 bases between. Per the germline V gene, CDR1 is SGHTA and CDR2 is FQGNSA. The CDR3 bases are TGTGCCAGCAGTCCGGGGCGGCAGAACACTGAAGCTTTCTTT. Protein: CASSPGRQNTEAFF. The entire variable domain, with the rest obtained from reference TRBV7-2 and TRBJ1-1, is as follows: GAGVSQSPSNKVTEKGKDVELRCDPISGHTALYWYRQSLGQGLEFLIYFQGNSAPDKSGLPSDRFSAERTGGSVSTLTIQRTQQEDSAVYLCASSPGRQNTEAFFGQGTRLTVV.

This clonotype was detected many times. The gene calls are TRBV20-1 and TRBJ2-4, with D possibly being TRBD1 (7 bases). This CDR3 spans 14 amino acids. The germline V gene encodes CDR1 DFQATT and CDR2 SNEGSKA (reference sequence). The ends were cut back, 2 bases at V and 3 bases at J, with 11 bases in the middle. The chain's CDR3 is CSARNQGGKNIQYF. CDR3 nucleotide sequence: TGCAGTGCTAGAAACCAGGGGGGCAAAAACATTCAGTACTTC.

Many counts were recorded for this clonotype. V gene TRBV7-9 combines with J gene TRBJ1-5; TRBD1 matches 7 bases. Germline V gives CDR1 SEHNR, CDR2 FQNEAQ (reference sequence). The V gene end was trimmed by 5 bases and the J gene end by 1 base; junction bases not matched to a gene: 2. The CDR3 is 14 amino acids. The CDR3 spells CASSKQGSNQPQHF. The CDR3 DNA sequence: TGTGCCAGCAGCAAACAGGGGAGCAATCAGCCCCAGCATTTT. Combining the CDR3 with reference TRBV7-9 and TRBJ1-5 gives the whole variable domain DTGVSQNPRHKITKRGQNVTFRCDPISEHNRLYWYRQTLGQGPEFLTYFQNEAQLEKSRLLSDRFSAERPKGSFSTLEIQRTEQGDSAMYLCASSKQGSNQPQHFGDGTRLSIL.

In its sample, this clonotype was seen many times. V and J are TRBV20-1 and TRBJ2-3, with 10 bases matching TRBD2. The ends lost 6 bases at V and 1 base at J; junction bases unmatched: 10. Germline V gene sequence: CDR1 DFQATT, CDR2 SNEGSKA (reference sequence). CDR3 length equals 16 residues. The CDR3 sequence: CSAGSIAGGRTDTQYF. The DNA for the CDR3 is TGCAGTGCGGGAAGCATAGCGGGGGGTCGCACAGATACGCAGTATTTT.

Many counts were recorded for this clonotype. The chain carries TRBV7-8 and TRBJ2-1; 12 nucleotides line up with TRBD2. The CDR3 loop spans 16 amino acids. Germline V gene lookup returns CDR1 SGHVS and CDR2 FQNEAQ. Trimming at V came to 6 bases and at J to 6 bases, leaving 9 bases not matched to a gene. The CDR3 nucleotides are TGTGCCAGCAGGCCAAGACTAGCGGGGGATATCAATGAGCAGTTCTTC. Translation gives CASRPRLAGDINEQFF. Variable domain in full (rest from reference TRBV7-8 and TRBJ2-1): GAGVSQSPRYKVAKRGQDVALRCDPISGHVSLFWYQQALGQGPEFLTYFQNEAQLDKSGLPSDRFFAERPEGSVSTLKIQRTQQEDSAVYLCASRPRLAGDINEQFFGPGTRLTVL.

This clonotype was found many times. The gene calls are TRBV6-5 and TRBJ2-7, with D perhaps TRBD2 (6 bases). Trimming took off 6 bases at V and 2 bases at J, with 23 bases between the two ends. Per germline, CDR1 MNHEY and CDR2 SVGAGI. The CDR3 loop spans 17 amino acids. CDR3 loop: CASSPLPFAGRTYEQYF. Here the CDR3 DNA reads TGTGCCAGCAGCCCCCTACCCTTTGCGGGAAGAACCTACGAGCAGTACTTC.

This clonotype has ten or more counts. The rearrangement joins TRBV28 to TRBJ1-2, with a possible D match to TRBD1 (5 bases). The germline V gene has CDR1 MDHEN and CDR2 SYDVKM. Trimming took 7 bases from V and 4 from J, leaving 10 bases between them. This CDR3 is built from 12 residues. CDR3 nucleotide sequence: TGTGCCAGCACCCGGGGGTCCTATGGCTACACCTTC. Translating gives CASTRGSYGYTF.

Ten or more counts support this clonotype. CDR3 sequence reads: CSVKGEHPGGEQYF. The CDR3 nucleotides read TGCAGCGTCAAGGGGGAGCACCCCGGCGGAGAGCAGTACTTC. This sequence joins TRBV29-1 and TRBJ2-7, with D possibly being TRBD1 (6 bases). Trimming took off 6 bases at V and 7 bases at J, with 22 bases between the two ends. This CDR3 has 14 residues. Germline V gene sequence: CDR1 SQVTM, CDR2 ANQGSEA.

Ten or more counts support this clonotype. V and J are TRBV27 and TRBJ2-1, with 12 bases aligning to TRBD2. The trim removed 4 bases at V and 0 bases at J, leaving 7 bases unmatched. Looked up from germline, CDR1 is MNHEY and CDR2 is SMNVEV (reference sequence). CDR3 length equals 18 residues. The CDR3, as DNA: TGTGCCAGCAGTTCAGGACTAGCGGGGTCGAGCTCCTACAATGAGCAGTTCTTC. This translates into CASSSGLAGSSSYNEQFF.

This clonotype was detected many times. The chain combines TRBV7-2 with TRBJ1-5; TRBD1 matches 7 bases. The CDR3 extends over 14 amino acids. V shed 4 bases and J 5 bases; nucleotides not matched to a gene: 5. CDR1 and CDR2 (germline): SGHTA, FQGNSA. CDR3 amino acids: CASSSDRIYQPQHF. DNA of the CDR3: TGTGCCAGCAGCTCGGACAGGATCTATCAGCCCCAGCATTTT.

This clonotype was observed many times. V is TRBV20-1 and J is TRBJ2-7; maybe TRBD1 (6 bases). Germline CDR1 DFQATT, CDR2 SNEGSKA (reference sequence). The CDR3 runs 13 residues. With 0 bases removed from V and 3 bases from J, the gap between germline ends came to 9 bases. CDR3 in DNA: TGCAGTGCTAGAGAGGGGGCAGACTACGAGCAGTACTTC. Residues: CSAREGADYEQYF.

This clonotype has at least ten counts. The CDR3 DNA reads TGCAGCGTTGTGGGCGGGAGAATCGCCGAGCAGTACTTC. This codes for CSVVGGRIAEQYF. The chain combines TRBV29-1 with TRBJ2-7; 7 bases line up with TRBD2. Per the germline V gene, CDR1 is SQVTM and CDR2 is ANQGSEA. The CDR3 totals 13 residues. With V trimmed by 4 bases and J by 6 bases, 9 bases remained unmatched.

This clonotype occurred many times. The chain recombines TRBV6-6 with TRBJ2-3; tentative D call: TRBD2 (6 bases). CDR1 and CDR2 (germline): MNHNY, SVGAGI (reference sequence). Trimming cost V 0 bases and J 0 bases, with 22 bases left between them. The CDR3 runs to 20 residues. CDR3 protein: CASSYSAPGTQSSSTDTQYF. DNA for the CDR3: TGTGCCAGCAGTTACTCGGCTCCCGGGACTCAAAGCTCTAGCACAGATACGCAGTATTTT.

This clonotype was counted at least ten times. The chain combines TRBV18 with TRBJ1-1, with 9 bases identical to TRBD1. CDR1 KGHSH and CDR2 LQKENI come from the germline V gene. The CDR3 spans 15 residues. Germline trimming cut 6 bases from V and 3 bases from J; bases unmatched to any gene: 8. For the CDR3, the DNA is TGTGCCAGCTCGCGCGTTGACAGGGGGGACACTGAAGCTTTCTTT. It translates to CASSRVDRGDTEAFF. Variable domain in full (rest from reference TRBV18 and TRBJ1-1): NAGVMQNPRHLVRRRGQEARLRCSPMKGHSHVYWYRQLPEEGLKFMVYLQKENIIDESGMPKERFSAEFPKEGPSILRIQQVVRGDSAAYFCASSRVDRGDTEAFFGQGTRLTVV.